This T cell receptor (beta chain) was profiled in a study of cytomegalovirus exposure and HLA in healthy donors. Looking at the study overall: Genetic ancestry analysis placed around 76% of the roughly 400 donors that were genotyped in the Caucasian-associated cluster.

Germline CDR1 is SGHNT and CDR2 is YYREEE (reference sequence). This CDR3 is built from 15 residues. Germline trimming cut 4 bases from V and 5 bases from J; bases unmatched to any gene: 10. Findings and limits, study-wide: Overall, roughly 150 TCR beta chains were annotated as cytomegalovirus-associated. Highly shared sequence variants in one cluster were likely a sequencing artifact. Later on, analysis showed that most CMV-associated TCR beta chains appeared to be HLA-restricted.

13 Jbeta primers and 60 Vbeta primers were used for the PCR. Sequenced by immunoSEQ multiplex PCR; TCRdb stores in-frame clones only, minus some. In the table there are more than 95,000 clones, around 66% of which are singletons. This clone was seen only once. The antigen remains undetermined. The origin of this receptor is a woman in her forties or fifties in good health and CMV-seronegative. Sequenced input: PBMCs. The J gene is TRBJ1-1, the V gene TRBV5-4; 8 bases are shared with TRBD1. CDR3 loop: CASSRQGSFSTEAFF. The CDR3 nucleotides are TGTGCCAGCAGCAGACAGGGGAGTTTTAGTACTGAAGCTTTCTTT.